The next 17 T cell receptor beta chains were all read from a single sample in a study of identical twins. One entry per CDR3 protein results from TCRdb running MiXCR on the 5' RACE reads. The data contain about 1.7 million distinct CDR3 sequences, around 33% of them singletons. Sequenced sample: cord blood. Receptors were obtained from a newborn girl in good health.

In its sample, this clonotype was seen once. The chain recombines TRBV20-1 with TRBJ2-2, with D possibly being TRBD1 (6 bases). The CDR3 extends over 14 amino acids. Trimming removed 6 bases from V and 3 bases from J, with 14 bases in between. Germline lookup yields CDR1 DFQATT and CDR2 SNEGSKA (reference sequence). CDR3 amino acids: CSAPRDTYTGELFF. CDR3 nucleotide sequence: TGCAGTGCACCCCGGGACACCTACACCGGGGAGCTGTTTTTT.

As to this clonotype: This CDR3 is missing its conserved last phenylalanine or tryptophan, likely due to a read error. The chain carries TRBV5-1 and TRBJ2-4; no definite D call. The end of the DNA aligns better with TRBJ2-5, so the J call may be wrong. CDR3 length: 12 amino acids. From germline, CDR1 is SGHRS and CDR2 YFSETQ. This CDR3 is CASSLDQETQYV. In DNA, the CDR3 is TGCGCCAGCAGCTTGGATCAAGAGACCCAGTACGTC.

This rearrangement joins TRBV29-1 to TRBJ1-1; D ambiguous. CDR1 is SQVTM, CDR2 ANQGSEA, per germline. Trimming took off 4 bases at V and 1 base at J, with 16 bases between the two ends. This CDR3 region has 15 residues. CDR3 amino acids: CSVVRGVGRNTEAFF. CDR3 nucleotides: TGCAGCGTTGTTCGTGGGGTAGGGAGGAACACTGAAGCTTTCTTT.

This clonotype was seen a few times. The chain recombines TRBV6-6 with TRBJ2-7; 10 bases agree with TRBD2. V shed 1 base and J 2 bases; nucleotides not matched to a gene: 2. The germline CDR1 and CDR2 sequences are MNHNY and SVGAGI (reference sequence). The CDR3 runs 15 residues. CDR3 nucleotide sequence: TGTGCCAGCAGTTACTGGGGGACTAGCGCCTACGAGCAGTACTTC. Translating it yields CASSYWGTSAYEQYF.

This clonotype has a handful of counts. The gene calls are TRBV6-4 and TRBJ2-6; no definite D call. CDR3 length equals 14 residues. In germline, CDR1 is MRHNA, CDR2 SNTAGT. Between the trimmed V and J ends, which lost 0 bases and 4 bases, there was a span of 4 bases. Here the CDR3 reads CASSDSNGANVLTF. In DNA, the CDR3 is TGTGCCAGCAGTGACTCGAACGGGGCCAACGTCCTGACTTTC.

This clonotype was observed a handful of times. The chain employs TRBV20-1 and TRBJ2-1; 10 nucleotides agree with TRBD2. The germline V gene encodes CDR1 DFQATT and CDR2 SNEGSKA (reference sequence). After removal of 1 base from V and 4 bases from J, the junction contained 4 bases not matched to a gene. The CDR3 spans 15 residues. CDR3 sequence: CSARGTSGMYNEQFF. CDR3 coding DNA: TGCAGTGCTAGAGGGACTAGCGGTATGTACAATGAGCAGTTCTTC.

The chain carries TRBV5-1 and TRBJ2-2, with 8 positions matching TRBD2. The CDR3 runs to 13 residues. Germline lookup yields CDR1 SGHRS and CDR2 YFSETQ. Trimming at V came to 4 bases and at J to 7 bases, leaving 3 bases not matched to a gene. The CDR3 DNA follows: TGCGCCAGCAGCGCGGGACTAGTCGGGGAGCTGTTTTTT. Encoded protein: CASSAGLVGELFF.

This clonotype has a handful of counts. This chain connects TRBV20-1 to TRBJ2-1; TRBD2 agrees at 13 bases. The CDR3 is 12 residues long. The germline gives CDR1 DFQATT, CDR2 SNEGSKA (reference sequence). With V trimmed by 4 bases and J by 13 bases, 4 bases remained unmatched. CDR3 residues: CSAIGLAGVQFF. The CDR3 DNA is TGCAGTGCTATCGGACTAGCGGGGGTCCAGTTCTTC.

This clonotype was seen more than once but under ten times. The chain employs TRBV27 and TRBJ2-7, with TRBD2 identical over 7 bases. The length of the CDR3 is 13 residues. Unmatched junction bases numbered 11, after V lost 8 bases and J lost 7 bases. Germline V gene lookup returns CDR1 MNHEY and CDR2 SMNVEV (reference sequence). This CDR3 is CASSSGTYLEQYF. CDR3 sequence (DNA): TGTGCCAGCTCTAGCGGTACTTACTTGGAGCAGTACTTC.

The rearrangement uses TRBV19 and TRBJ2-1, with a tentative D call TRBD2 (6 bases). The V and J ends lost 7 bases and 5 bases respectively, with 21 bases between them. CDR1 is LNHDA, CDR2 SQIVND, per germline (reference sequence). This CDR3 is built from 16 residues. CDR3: CASTMWGVGSNNEQFF. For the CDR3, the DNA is TGTGCCAGTACCATGTGGGGGGTAGGGTCCAACAATGAGCAGTTCTTC.

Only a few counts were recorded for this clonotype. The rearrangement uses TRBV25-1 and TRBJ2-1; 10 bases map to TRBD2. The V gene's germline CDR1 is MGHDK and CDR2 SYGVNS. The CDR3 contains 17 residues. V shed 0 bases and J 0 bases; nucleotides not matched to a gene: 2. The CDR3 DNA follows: TGTGCCAGCAGTGAATATAGCGGGGGGAGCTCCTACAATGAGCAGTTCTTC. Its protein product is CASSEYSGGSSYNEQFF.

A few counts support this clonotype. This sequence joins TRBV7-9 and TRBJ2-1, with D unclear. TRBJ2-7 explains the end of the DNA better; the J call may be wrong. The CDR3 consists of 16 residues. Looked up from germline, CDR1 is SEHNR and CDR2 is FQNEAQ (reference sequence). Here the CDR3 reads CASSPKRLLPYNEQYF. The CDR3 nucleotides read TGTGCCAGCAGCCCGAAACGACTCCTACCCTACAATGAGCAGTACTTC.

The CDR3 DNA follows: TGTGCTGCGGTGGGACTAGCCGAGCAGTTCTTC. Protein sequence: CAAVGLAEQFF. The chain recombines TRBV2 with TRBJ2-1, with TRBD2 matching over 9 bases. From germline, CDR1 is SNHLY and CDR2 FYNNEI. The CDR3 spans 11 residues. The full variable domain, in which reference TRBV2 and TRBJ2-1 provide the parts outside the CDR3, is EPEVTQTPSHQVTQMGQEVILRCVPISNHLYFYWYRQILGQKVEFLVSFYNNEISEKSEIFDDQFSVERPDGSNFTLKIRSTKLEDSAMYFCAAVGLAEQFFGPGTRLTVL.

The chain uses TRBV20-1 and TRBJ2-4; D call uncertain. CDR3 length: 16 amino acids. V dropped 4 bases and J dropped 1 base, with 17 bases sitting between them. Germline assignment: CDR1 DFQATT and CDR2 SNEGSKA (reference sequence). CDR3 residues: CSAIPPMGAAKNIQYF. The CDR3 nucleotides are TGCAGTGCTATCCCGCCAATGGGCGCGGCCAAAAACATTCAGTACTTC.

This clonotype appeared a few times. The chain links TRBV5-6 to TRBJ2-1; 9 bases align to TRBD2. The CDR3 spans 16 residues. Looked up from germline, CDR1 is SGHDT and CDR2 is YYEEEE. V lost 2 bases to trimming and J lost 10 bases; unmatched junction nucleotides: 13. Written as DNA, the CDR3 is TGTGCCAGCAGCTTAGTGCTAGCGGGGCCCTCAGTGGAGCAGTTCTTC. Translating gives CASSLVLAGPSVEQFF. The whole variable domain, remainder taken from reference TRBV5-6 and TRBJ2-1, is DAGVTQSPTHLIKTRGQQVTLRCSPKSGHDTVSWYQQALGQGPQFIFQYYEEEERQRGNFPDRFSGHQFPNYSSELNVNALLLGDSALYLCASSLVLAGPSVEQFFGPGTRLTVL.

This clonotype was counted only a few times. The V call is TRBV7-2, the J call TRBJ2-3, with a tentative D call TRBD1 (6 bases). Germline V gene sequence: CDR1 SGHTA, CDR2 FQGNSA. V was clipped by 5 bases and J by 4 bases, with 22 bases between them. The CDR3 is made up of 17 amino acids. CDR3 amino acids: CASSRTVGHGYADTQYF. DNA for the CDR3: TGTGCCAGCAGCCGGACGGTGGGACACGGCTACGCAGATACGCAGTATTTT.

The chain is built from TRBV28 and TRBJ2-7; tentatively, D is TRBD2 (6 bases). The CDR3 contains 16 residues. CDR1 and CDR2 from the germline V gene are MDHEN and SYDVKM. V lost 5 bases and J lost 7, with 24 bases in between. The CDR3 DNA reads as TGTGCCAGCAGTCCAGGACTAACCGCTTCCTACAATGAGCAGTACTTC. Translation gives CASSPGLTASYNEQYF.